The sample holds many counts of the clone carrying this T cell receptor (beta chain). Antigen unknown. The entry originates in a study of regulatory T cells in long-lasting Graves disease. Notes on the study in general: There were preferences for TRBV28, TRBJ1-2 and TRBJ2-5 in persistent disease. Thyroid tissue went unexamined; only peripheral blood was analyzed. A greater number of public clonotypes (fewer than 3,000) was shared by persistent patients than by new patients (over 900). It is possible that accuracy was reduced by the small size of the sample.

Per germline, CDR1 MDHEN and CDR2 SYDVKM. This CDR3 comprises 16 residues. The ends lost 3 bases at V and 4 bases at J; junction bases unmatched: 8. Combining iRepertoire HTBI primers with Arm-PCR of CDR3 regions, the authors built TCR beta libraries. Each CDR3 protein gets one entry after TCRdb re-called the multiplex PCR reads with MiXCR. The data contain 350,000 to 450,000 distinct CDR3 sequences, approximately 23% of them singletons. Time point reported: persistent/refractory GD, antithyroid drugs over 5 years with positive TRAb. After RNA was extracted from PBMCs, the TCR library was made from it.

The chain is built from TRBV28 and TRBJ2-5; TRBD1 matches at 10 bases. Sequenced material: peripheral blood mononuclear cells (PBMCs), taken when the disease was refractory, from a patient treated with antithyroid drugs. The receptor was derived from a woman in her thirties or forties with Graves disease. In DNA form, the CDR3 reads TGTGCCAGCAGTTTCGCCCGGGACAGGGGACGAGAGACCCAGTACTTC. This codes for CASSFARDRGRETQYF.